These 8 T cell receptor beta chains were sequenced from one sample in a study of T cells in Graves' hyperthyroidism and ophthalmopathy. Amplified TCR beta CDR3 regions derived from RNA transcripts. The HTBI set primed first-round TCR CDR3 RT-PCR. TCRdb independently ran MiXCR on the multiplex PCR reads; one entry per CDR3 protein. The sample holds about 210,000 distinct CDR3 sequences, over 15% seen once. Sequencing was done on a sample of blood. The receptors come from a man in his fifties or sixties with Graves' hyperthyroidism.

This clonotype was observed at least ten times. V and J are TRBV27 and TRBJ2-7; 9 bases line up with TRBD1. Germline lookup yields CDR1 MNHEY and CDR2 SMNVEV (reference sequence). J gave up 2 bases and V 6 bases, and 5 bases lay outside the gene matches. This CDR3 has 14 amino acids. The CDR3 here is CASSPDRGTYEQYF. The CDR3 nucleotides are TGTGCCAGCAGCCCCGACAGGGGGACCTACGAGCAGTACTTC.

This clonotype has at least ten counts. The rearrangement links TRBV20-1 to TRBJ1-1; D possibly corresponds to TRBD1 (5 bases). V was pared by 3 bases and J by 1 base, with 9 bases between. CDR3 size: 13 residues. The germline gives CDR1 DFQATT, CDR2 SNEGSKA (reference sequence). The CDR3 region is CSASVQANTEAFF. The CDR3 bases are TGCAGTGCTAGTGTACAGGCGAACACTGAAGCTTTCTTT.

The gene calls are TRBV4-3 and TRBJ2-5; D not certain. The CDR3 contains 13 residues. Per the germline V gene, CDR1 is LGHNA and CDR2 is YSLEER. The V gene lost 0 bases and the J gene lost 5 bases, with 7 bases spanning the gap. This CDR3 reads CASSQETRETQYF. The DNA of the CDR3 is TGCGCCAGCAGCCAAGAAACCAGGGAGACCCAGTACTTC.

This clonotype showed up many times. The rearrangement uses TRBV6-1 and TRBJ2-7; perhaps TRBD1 as D (6 bases). CDR1 and CDR2 (germline): MNHNS, SASEGT. The CDR3 spans 12 residues. V was trimmed by 6 bases and J by 4 bases, leaving 10 bases between them. The CDR3 region is CASRSDSYEQYF. In DNA, the CDR3 is TGTGCCAGCAGATCGGACAGTTACGAGCAGTACTTC.

This clonotype showed up many times. The chain couples TRBV12-3 or TRBV12-4 to TRBJ1-5; the D is unclear. This CDR3 is 13 amino acids long. Trimming pared 3 bases from V and 0 bases from J, leaving 3 bases between. The CDR3 region is CASSFSSNQPQHF. The CDR3, as DNA: TGTGCCAGCAGTTTTAGTAGCAATCAGCCCCAGCATTTT.

The genes are TRBV29-1 and TRBJ1-5, with a possible D match to TRBD1 (5 bases). The CDR3 consists of 14 residues. The germline V gene has CDR1 SQVTM and CDR2 ANQGSEA. The V end lost 7 bases, the J end lost 0 bases, and 13 bases lay between the germline ends. CDR3 nucleotides: TGCAGCGCCTCCGACAGCTATAGCAATCAGCCCCAGCATTTT. It yields the protein CSASDSYSNQPQHF.

This clonotype was picked up a small number of times. The chain carries TRBV14 and TRBJ2-5; D gene uncertain. Germline CDR1 SGHDN, CDR2 FVKESK. Trimming cost V 1 base and J 9 bases, with 12 bases left between them. The length of the CDR3 is 13 residues. The CDR3 region has the DNA TGTGCCAGCAGCCAAGGGACGTTTAAGGCCCAGTACTTC. It translates to CASSQGTFKAQYF.

Many counts were recorded for this clonotype. The chain combines TRBV5-1 with TRBJ2-7, with TRBD2 matching over 7 bases. V dropped 3 bases and J dropped 6; count of bases not matched to a gene: 6. CDR1 is SGHRS and CDR2 is YFSETQ in the germline V gene. The CDR3 runs 13 residues. The CDR3 nucleotides are TGCGCCAGCAGCTCCCTACCTAGCGGCGAGCAGTACTTC. It encodes CASSSLPSGEQYF.